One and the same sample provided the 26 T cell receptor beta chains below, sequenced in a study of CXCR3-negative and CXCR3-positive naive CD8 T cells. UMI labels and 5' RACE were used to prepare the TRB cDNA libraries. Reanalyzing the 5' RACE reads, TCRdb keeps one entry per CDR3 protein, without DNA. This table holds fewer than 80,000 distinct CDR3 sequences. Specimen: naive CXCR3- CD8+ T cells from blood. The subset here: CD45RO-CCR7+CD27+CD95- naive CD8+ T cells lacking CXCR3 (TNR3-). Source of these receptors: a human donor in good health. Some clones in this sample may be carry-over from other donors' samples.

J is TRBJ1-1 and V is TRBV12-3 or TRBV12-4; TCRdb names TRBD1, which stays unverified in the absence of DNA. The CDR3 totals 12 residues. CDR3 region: CASSQPRDTAFF.

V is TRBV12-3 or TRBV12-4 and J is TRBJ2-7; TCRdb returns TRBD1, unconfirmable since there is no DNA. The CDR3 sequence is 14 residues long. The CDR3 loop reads CASSRDTGSYEQYF.

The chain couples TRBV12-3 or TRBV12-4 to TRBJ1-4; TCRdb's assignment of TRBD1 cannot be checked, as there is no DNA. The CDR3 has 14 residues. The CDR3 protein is CASSFVGGREKLFF.

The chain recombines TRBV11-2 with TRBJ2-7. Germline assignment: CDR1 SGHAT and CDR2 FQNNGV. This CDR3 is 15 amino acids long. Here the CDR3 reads CASSLDVGNSYEQYF.

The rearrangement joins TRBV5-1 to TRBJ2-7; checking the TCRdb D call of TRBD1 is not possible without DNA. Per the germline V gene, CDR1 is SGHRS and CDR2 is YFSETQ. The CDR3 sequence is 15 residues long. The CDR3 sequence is CASSPETGFPYEQYF.

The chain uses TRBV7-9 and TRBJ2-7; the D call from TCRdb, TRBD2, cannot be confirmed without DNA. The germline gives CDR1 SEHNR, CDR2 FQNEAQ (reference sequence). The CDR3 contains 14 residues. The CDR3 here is CASSPAGDSYEQYF.

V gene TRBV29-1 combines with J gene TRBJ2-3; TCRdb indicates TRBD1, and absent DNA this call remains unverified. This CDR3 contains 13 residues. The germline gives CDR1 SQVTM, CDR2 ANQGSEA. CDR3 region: CSVRTGKTDTQYF.

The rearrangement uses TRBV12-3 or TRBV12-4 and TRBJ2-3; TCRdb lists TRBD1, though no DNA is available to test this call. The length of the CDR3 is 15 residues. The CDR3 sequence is CASNPARGPPDTQYF.

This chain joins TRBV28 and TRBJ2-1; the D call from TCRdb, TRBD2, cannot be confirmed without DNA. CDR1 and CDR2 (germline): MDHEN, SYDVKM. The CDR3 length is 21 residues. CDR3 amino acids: CASSTYLMRASGRASYNEQFF. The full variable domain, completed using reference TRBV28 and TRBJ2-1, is DVKVTQSSRYLVKRTGEKVFLECVQDMDHENMFWYRQDPGLGLRLIYFSYDVKMKEKGDIPEGYSVSREKKERFSLILESASTNQTSMYLCASSTYLMRASGRASYNEQFFGPGTRLTVL.

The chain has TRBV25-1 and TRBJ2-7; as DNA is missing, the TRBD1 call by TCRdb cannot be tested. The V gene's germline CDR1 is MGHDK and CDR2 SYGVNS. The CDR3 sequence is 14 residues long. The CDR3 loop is CASSDGTGWYEQYF.

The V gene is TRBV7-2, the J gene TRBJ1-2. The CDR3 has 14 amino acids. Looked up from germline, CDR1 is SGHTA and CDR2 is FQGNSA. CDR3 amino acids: CASSLNADSYGYTF. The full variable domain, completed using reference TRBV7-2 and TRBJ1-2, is GAGVSQSPSNKVTEKGKDVELRCDPISGHTALYWYRQSLGQGLEFLIYFQGNSAPDKSGLPSDRFSAERTGGSVSTLTIQRTQQEDSAVYLCASSLNADSYGYTFGSGTRLTVV.

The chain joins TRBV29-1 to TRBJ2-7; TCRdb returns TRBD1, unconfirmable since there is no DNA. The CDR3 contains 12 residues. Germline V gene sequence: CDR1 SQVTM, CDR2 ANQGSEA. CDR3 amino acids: CSASQGPHEQYF.

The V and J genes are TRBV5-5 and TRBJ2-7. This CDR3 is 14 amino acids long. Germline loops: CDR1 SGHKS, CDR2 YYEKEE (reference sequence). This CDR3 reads CASSLEGGSYEQYF.

The CDR3 loop is CSVEGLAGDGETQYF. The V and J genes are TRBV29-1 and TRBJ2-5; TCRdb selects TRBD2, and the lack of DNA leaves this call unchecked. Per germline, CDR1 SQVTM and CDR2 ANQGSEA. CDR3 size: 15 residues.

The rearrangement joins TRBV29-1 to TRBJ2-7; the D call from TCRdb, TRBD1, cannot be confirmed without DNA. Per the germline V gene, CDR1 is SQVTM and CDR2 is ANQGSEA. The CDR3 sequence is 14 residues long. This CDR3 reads CSVELPNRVHEQYF.

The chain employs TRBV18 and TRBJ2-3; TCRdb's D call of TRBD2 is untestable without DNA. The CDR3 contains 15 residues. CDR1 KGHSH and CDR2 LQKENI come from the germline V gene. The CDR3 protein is CASSPVAGGTDTQYF.

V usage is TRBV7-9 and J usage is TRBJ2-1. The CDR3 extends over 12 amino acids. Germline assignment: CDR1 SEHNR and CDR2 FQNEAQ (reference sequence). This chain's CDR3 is CASNSVDNEQFF.

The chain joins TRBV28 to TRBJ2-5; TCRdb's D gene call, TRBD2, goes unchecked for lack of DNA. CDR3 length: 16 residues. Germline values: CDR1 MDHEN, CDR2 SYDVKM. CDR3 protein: CASSSLFGKREETQYF.

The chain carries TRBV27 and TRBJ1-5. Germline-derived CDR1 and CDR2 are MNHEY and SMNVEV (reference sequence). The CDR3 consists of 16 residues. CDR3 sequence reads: CASKLFGQASNQPQHF.

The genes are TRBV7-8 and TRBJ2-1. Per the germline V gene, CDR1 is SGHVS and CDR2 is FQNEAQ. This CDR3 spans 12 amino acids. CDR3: CASSREDNEQFF.

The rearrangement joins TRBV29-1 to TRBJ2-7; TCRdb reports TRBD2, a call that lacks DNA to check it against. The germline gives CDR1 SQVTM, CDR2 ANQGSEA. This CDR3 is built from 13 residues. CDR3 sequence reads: CSVVLPSSYEQYF.

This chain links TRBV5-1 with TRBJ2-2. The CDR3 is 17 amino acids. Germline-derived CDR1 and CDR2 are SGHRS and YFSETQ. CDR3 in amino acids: CASSLAAGGPYTGELFF.

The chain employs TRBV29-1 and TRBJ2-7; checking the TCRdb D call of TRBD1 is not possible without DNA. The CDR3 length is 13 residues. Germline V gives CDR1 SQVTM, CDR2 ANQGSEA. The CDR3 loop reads CSVEKVAGAEQYF.

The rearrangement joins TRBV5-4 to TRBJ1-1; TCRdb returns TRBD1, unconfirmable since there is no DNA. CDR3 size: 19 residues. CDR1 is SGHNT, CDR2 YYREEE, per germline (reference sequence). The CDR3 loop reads CASSLARPATGIMNTEAFF.

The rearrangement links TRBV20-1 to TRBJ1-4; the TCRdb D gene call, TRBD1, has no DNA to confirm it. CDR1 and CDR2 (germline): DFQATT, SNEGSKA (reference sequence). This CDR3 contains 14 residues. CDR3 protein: CSFGLTGGNEKLFF.

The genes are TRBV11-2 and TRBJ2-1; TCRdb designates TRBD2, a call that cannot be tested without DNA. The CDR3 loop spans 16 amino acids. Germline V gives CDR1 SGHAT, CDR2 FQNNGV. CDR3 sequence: CASSQPGLAGGREQFF. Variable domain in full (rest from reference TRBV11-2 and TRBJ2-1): EAGVAQSPRYKIIEKRQSVAFWCNPISGHATLYWYQQILGQGPKLLIQFQNNGVVDDSQLPKDRFSAERLKGVDSTLKIQPAKLEDSAVYLCASSQPGLAGGREQFFGPGTRLTVL.